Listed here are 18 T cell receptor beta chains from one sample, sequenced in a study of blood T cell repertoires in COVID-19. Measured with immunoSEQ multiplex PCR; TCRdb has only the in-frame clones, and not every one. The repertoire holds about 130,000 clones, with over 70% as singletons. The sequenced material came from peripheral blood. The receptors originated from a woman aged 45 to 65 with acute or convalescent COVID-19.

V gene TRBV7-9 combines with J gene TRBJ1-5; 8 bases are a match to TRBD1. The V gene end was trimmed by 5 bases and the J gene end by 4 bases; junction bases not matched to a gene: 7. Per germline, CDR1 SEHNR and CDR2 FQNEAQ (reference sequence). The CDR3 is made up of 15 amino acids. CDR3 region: CASSLSTGENQPQHF. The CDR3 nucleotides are TGTGCCAGCAGCCTATCGACAGGGGAGAATCAGCCCCAGCATTTT.

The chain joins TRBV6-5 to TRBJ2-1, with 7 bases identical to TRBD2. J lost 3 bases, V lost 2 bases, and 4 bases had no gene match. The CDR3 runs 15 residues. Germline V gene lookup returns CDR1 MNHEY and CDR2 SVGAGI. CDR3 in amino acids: CASSYTLAVYNEQFF. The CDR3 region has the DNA TGTGCCAGCAGTTACACCCTAGCGGTCTACAATGAGCAGTTCTTC.

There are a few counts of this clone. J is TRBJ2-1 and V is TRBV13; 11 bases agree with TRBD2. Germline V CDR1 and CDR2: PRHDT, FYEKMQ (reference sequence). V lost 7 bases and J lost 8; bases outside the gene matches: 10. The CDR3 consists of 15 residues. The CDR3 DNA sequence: TGTGCCAGCACCCGGTTTTTGACTAGCGGGGATGAGCAGTTCTTC. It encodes CASTRFLTSGDEQFF.

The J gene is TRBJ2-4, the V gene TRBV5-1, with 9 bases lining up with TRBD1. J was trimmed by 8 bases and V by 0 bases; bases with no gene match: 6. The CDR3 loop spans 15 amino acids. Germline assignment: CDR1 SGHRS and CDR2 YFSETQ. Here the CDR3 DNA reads TGCGCCAGCAGCTTGGGGGCCGGGACAGGGTACATTCAGTACTTC. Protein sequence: CASSLGAGTGYIQYF.

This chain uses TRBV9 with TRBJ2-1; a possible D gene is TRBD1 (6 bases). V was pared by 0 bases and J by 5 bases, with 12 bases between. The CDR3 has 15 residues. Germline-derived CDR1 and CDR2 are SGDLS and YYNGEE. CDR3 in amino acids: CASSVDRVRDNEQFF. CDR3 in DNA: TGTGCCAGCAGCGTAGACAGGGTACGAGACAATGAGCAGTTCTTC.

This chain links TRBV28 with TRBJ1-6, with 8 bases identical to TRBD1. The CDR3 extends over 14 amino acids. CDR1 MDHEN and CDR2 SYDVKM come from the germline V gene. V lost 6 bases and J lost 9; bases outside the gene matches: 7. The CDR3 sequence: CASRTGTGRSPLHF. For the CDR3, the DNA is TGTGCCAGCAGAACCGGGACAGGTCGTTCACCCCTCCACTTT.

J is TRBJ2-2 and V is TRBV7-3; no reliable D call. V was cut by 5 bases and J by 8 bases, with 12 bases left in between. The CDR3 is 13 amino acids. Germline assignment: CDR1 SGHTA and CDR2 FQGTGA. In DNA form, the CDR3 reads TGTGCCAGCAGCCTCCAATCCCGGGGGGAGCTGTTTTTT. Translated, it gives CASSLQSRGELFF.

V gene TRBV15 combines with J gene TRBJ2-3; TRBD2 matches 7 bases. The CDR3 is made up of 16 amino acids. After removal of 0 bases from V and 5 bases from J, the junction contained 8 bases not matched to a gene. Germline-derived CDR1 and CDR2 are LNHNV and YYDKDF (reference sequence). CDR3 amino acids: CATSRDRDGRIDTQYF. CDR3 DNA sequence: TGTGCCACCAGCAGAGATCGCGACGGGAGGATAGATACGCAGTATTTT.

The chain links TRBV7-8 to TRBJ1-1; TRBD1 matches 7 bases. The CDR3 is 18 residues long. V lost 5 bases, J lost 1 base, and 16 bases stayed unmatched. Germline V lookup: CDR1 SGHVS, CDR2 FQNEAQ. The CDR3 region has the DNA TGTGCCAGCAGCCACGAGGGACAGTACTTTGGGGGGAACACTGAAGCTTTCTTT. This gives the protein CASSHEGQYFGGNTEAFF.

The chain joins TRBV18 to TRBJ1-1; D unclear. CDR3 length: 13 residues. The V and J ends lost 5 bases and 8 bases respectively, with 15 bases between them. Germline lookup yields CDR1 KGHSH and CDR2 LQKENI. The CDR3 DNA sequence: TGTGCCAGCTCATCCTTCGCGGGCAGAGAAGCTTTCTTT. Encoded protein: CASSSFAGREAFF.

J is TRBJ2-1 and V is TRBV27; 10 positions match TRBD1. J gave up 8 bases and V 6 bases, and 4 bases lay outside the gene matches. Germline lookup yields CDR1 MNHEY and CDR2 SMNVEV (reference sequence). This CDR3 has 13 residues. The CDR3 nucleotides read TGTGCCAGCAGGCGACAGGGGGCCGATGAGCAGTTCTTC. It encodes CASRRQGADEQFF.

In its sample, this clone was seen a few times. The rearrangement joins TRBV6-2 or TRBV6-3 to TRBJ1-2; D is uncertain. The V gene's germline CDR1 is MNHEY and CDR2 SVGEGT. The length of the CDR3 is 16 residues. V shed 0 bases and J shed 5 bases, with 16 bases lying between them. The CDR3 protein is CASSYSRWEPGYGYTF. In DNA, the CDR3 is TGTGCCAGCAGTTACTCGAGGTGGGAGCCGGGGTATGGCTACACCTTC.

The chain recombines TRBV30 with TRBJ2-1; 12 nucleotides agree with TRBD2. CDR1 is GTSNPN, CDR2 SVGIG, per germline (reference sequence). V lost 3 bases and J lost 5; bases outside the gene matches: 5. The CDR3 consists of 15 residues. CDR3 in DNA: TGTGCCTGGAGGGGAGGACTAGCGGGGAACAATGAGCAGTTCTTC. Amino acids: CAWRGGLAGNNEQFF.

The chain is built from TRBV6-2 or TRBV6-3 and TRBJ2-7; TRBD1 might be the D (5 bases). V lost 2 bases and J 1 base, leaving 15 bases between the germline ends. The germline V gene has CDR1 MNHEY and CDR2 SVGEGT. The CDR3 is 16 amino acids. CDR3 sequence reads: CASSYQQGHQSYEQYF. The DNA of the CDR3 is TGTGCCAGCAGTTACCAGCAGGGCCACCAATCCTACGAGCAGTACTTC.

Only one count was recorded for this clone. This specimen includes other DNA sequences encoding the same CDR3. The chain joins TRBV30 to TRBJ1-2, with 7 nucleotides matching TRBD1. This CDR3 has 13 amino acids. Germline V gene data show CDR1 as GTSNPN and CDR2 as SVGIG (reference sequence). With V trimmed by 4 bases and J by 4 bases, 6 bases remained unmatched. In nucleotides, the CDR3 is TGTGCCTGGACCCGACAGGGAAGCTATGGCTACACCTTC. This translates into CAWTRQGSYGYTF.

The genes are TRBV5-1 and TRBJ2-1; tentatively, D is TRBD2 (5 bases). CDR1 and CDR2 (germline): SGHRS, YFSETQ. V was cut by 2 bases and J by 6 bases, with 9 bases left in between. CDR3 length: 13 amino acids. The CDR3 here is CASSFAGLNEQFF. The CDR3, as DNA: TGCGCCAGCAGCTTCGCGGGCCTCAATGAGCAGTTCTTC.

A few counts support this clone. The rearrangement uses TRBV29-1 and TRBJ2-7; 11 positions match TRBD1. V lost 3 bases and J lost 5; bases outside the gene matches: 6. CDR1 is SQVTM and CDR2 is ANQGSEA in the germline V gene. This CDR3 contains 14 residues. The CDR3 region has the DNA TGCAGCGTTGAGGGCGGACAGGGGGCTAACGAGCAGTACTTC. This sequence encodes CSVEGGQGANEQYF.

CDR3 in DNA: TGTGCCAGCAGCAGATCGGGACTAGGGGGCAATGAGCAGTTCTTC. This gives the protein CASSRSGLGGNEQFF. V usage is TRBV7-9 and J usage is TRBJ2-1; 8 bases match TRBD2. Unmatched junction bases numbered 9, after V lost 5 bases and J lost 6 bases. This CDR3 contains 15 residues. Germline CDR1 and CDR2: SEHNR and FQNEAQ (reference sequence).